One and the same sample provided the 14 T cell receptor beta chains below, sequenced in a study of blood T cell repertoires in COVID-19 (dated by TCRdb to 2018 to 2021). The library was made by the immunoSEQ multiplex PCR assay. TCRdb re-hosts the immuneACCESS table, in-frame sequences only. Its copies lack some clones; in the studies checked, an unresolved V gene accounts for under half of them, and the cause for the rest is not known. Counted in this sample were about 60,000 clones; roughly four fifths of them appeared once. Roughly 10% of the sample goes to the ten largest clones. The sequenced sample consisted of peripheral blood. The receptor source for this set is a human donor in a cohort sampled during active COVID-19.

The chain employs TRBV5-5 and TRBJ2-5, with TRBD2 identical over 7 bases. This CDR3 comprises 14 residues. V trimming: 2 bases; J trimming: 5 bases; junction bases outside the gene matches: 6. In germline, CDR1 is SGHKS, CDR2 YYEKEE (reference sequence). The CDR3 sequence: CASSFIRGVETQYF. As DNA, the CDR3 is TGTGCCAGCAGCTTTATTCGGGGGGTTGAGACCCAGTACTTC.

The J gene is TRBJ2-3, the V gene TRBV2; D may be TRBD2 (5 bases). Between the trimmed V and J ends, which lost 2 bases and 0 bases, there was a span of 9 bases. The CDR3 totals 15 residues. The germline V gene encodes CDR1 SNHLY and CDR2 FYNNEI. CDR3 in amino acids: CASSERRSSTDTQYF. CDR3 coding DNA: TGTGCCAGCAGTGAACGGAGGTCTAGCACAGATACGCAGTATTTT.

V gene TRBV7-9 combines with J gene TRBJ2-7; 11 bases line up with TRBD2. V trimming: 6 bases; J trimming: 4 bases; junction bases outside the gene matches: 5. Per germline, CDR1 SEHNR and CDR2 FQNEAQ (reference sequence). The CDR3 has 14 residues. The CDR3 protein is CASSSRTSGYEQYF. The CDR3 bases are TGTGCCAGCAGTTCTCGGACTAGCGGGTACGAGCAGTACTTC.

This chain connects TRBV27 to TRBJ2-7; unclear D gene. The CDR3 is 14 amino acids. Germline lookup yields CDR1 MNHEY and CDR2 SMNVEV (reference sequence). Trimming took off 5 bases at V and 2 bases at J, with 13 bases between the two ends. CDR3 residues: CASSPYPPAYEQYF. CDR3 DNA: TGTGCCAGCAGTCCCTACCCGCCGGCCTACGAGCAGTACTTC.

CDR3 in DNA: TGTGCCAGCAGTTTGGCAGGGGGCAATGAGCAGTTCTTC. Protein sequence: CASSLAGGNEQFF. The J gene is TRBJ2-1, the V gene TRBV27, with 7 bases aligning to TRBD1. Germline V CDR1 and CDR2: MNHEY, SMNVEV (reference sequence). V lost 3 bases to trimming and J lost 6 bases; unmatched junction nucleotides: 2. The CDR3 consists of 13 residues.

With respect to this clone: One end of the junction varies from germline; a read error may be responsible. The V call is TRBV7-2, the J call TRBJ2-2; D is ambiguous. Germline V lookup: CDR1 SGHTA, CDR2 FQGNSA. The CDR3 consists of 14 residues. In DNA, the CDR3 is TGTGCCAGCAGCATAGCCCCAAGCTCCGGGGAGCTGTTTTTT. Translating gives CASSIAPSSGELFF.

The chain couples TRBV5-1 to TRBJ2-5, with 8 positions matching TRBD2. The V segment lost 1 base and the J segment 1 base; nucleotides outside the gene matches: 3. CDR1 is SGHRS, CDR2 YFSETQ, per germline. This CDR3 spans 15 amino acids. CDR3 coding DNA: TGCGCCAGCAGCTTGACTAGCGGTGGCCAAGAGACCCAGTACTTC. This gives the protein CASSLTSGGQETQYF.

This chain joins TRBV7-8 and TRBJ2-5, with 16 bases identical to TRBD2. The junction had 14 bases not matched to a gene; V was cut back by 2 bases and J by 5 bases. The CDR3 runs to 20 residues. Germline CDR1 SGHVS, CDR2 FQNEAQ. The CDR3: CASSLRGPGLAGGPGETQYF. In nucleotides, the CDR3 is TGTGCCAGCAGCTTAAGGGGCCCGGGACTAGCGGGAGGGCCTGGGGAGACCCAGTACTTC.

This clone was counted a few times. This chain joins TRBV28 and TRBJ2-7; no reliable D call. CDR3 length: 12 residues. V lost 6 bases and J lost 3, with 9 bases in between. CDR1 is MDHEN, CDR2 SYDVKM, per germline. CDR3 in amino acids: CASRDTVYEQYF. The CDR3, as DNA: TGTGCCAGCAGAGATACAGTCTACGAGCAGTACTTC. The variable domain in full, with the rest retrieved from reference TRBV28 and TRBJ2-7, is DVKVTQSSRYLVKRTGEKVFLECVQDMDHENMFWYRQDPGLGLRLIYFSYDVKMKEKGDIPEGYSVSREKKERFSLILESASTNQTSMYLCASRDTVYEQYFGPGTRLTVT.

The rearrangement joins TRBV27 to TRBJ1-1; D is uncertain. Per germline, CDR1 MNHEY and CDR2 SMNVEV (reference sequence). CDR3 length: 13 amino acids. The V end was cut by 2 bases, the J end by 3 bases, with 7 bases between. The CDR3 DNA reads TGTGCCAGCAGTTTAAATTCGGACACTGAAGCTTTCTTT. Its protein is CASSLNSDTEAFF.

The V call is TRBV19, the J call TRBJ2-1; 14 nucleotides align to TRBD2. V shed 7 bases, J shed 1 base, and the junction held 6 bases outside the gene matches. The CDR3 length is 17 residues. Germline V gene data show CDR1 as LNHDA and CDR2 as SQIVND (reference sequence). The CDR3 spells CASKGGLAGVSYNEQFF. DNA of the CDR3: TGTGCCAGTAAGGGGGGACTAGCGGGAGTTTCCTACAATGAGCAGTTCTTC.

The chain links TRBV2 to TRBJ2-7; 13 nucleotides line up with TRBD2. Germline-derived CDR1 and CDR2 are SNHLY and FYNNEI. The V gene end was trimmed by 8 bases and the J gene end by 7 bases; junction bases not matched to a gene: 8. The CDR3 sequence is 14 residues long. CDR3 bases: TGTGCCAGCTTGGGACTAGCGGGACCAGGGGAGCAGTACTTC. Protein: CASLGLAGPGEQYF.

DNA of the CDR3: TGTGCCAGCAGCTTATATTCGGGAGCCGGCGCAGATACGCAGTATTTT. As protein: CASSLYSGAGADTQYF. The J gene is TRBJ2-3, the V gene TRBV7-3; tentatively, D is TRBD2 (6 bases). The germline V gene encodes CDR1 SGHTA and CDR2 FQGTGA. This CDR3 has 16 residues. Trimming took 2 bases from V and 4 from J, leaving 16 bases between them.

The genes are TRBV18 and TRBJ2-3; no reliable D call. CDR1 KGHSH and CDR2 LQKENI come from the germline V gene. This CDR3 comprises 12 residues. V was clipped by 4 bases and J by 4 bases, with 6 bases between them. This CDR3 is CASSLESDTQYF. For the CDR3, the DNA is TGTGCCAGCTCACTAGAGTCAGATACGCAGTATTTT.